The present T cell receptor (beta chain) was sequenced within a study of regulatory T cells in long-lasting Graves disease. Study information: Antithyroid drugs had been given to newly diagnosed Graves' patients for under 3 months.

Sequencing libraries for TCR beta were prepared with iRepertoire HTBI primers and Arm-PCR of CDR3 regions. TCRdb reprocessed the multiplex PCR reads via MiXCR and lists one record per CDR3 protein. The data hold 300,000 to 450,000 distinct CDR3 sequences, with around 15% observed a single time. This clonotype was seen repeatedly, ten times or more. Its specificity is not known. CDR3 size: 17 residues. From germline, CDR1 is SGHTA and CDR2 FQGNSA. With V trimmed by 3 bases and J by 0 bases, 5 bases remained unmatched. Described time point: newly diagnosed GD, antithyroid drugs for less than 3 months. Generation of the TCR library employed RNA extracted from PBMCs. Diagnosis followed American Thyroid Association guidelines for Graves' disease. Whole-study results and caveats: Authors noted too few samples as a limitation.

The chain carries TRBV7-2 and TRBJ2-4; 10 bases line up with TRBD2. The receptor's source is a female donor with Graves disease. This specimen consisted of peripheral blood mononuclear cells (PBMCs), obtained at new diagnosis, from a patient treated with antithyroid drugs. CDR3 sequence: CASSFLTSGIAKNIQYF. The DNA of the CDR3 is TGTGCCAGCAGCTTCTTAACTAGCGGGATAGCCAAAAACATTCAGTACTTC.